The 30 T cell receptor beta chains in this list originate from one sample, sequenced in a study of graft-versus-host responses after intestinal transplantation. Data came from immunoSEQ multiplex PCR; TCRdb stores just in-frame clones and leaves some out. The sample has 99,000 or so clones, about 90% seen once; the top ten hold over 0.06%. The antigens of these receptors remain unknown. Sequenced material: unstimulated CD8+ T cells sorted from spleen or lymph node cells, taken before transplant. The receptors were gathered from a human donor who was the organ donor for an intestinal transplant.

The genes are TRBV11-3 and TRBJ2-2, with 7 positions matching TRBD2. The V and J ends lost 4 bases and 2 bases, in that order; junction bases with no gene match: 10. CDR3 length: 17 amino acids. Germline V gene lookup returns CDR1 SGHNT and CDR2 YENEEA. The CDR3 loop reads CASSSHMGGRNTGELFF. For the CDR3, the DNA is TGTGCCAGCAGCTCTCACATGGGGGGGAGAAACACCGGGGAGCTGTTTTTT.

The CDR3 DNA reads TGTGCCAGCAGTTCAGGGTATAATTCACCCCTCCACTTT. The encoded protein is CASSSGYNSPLHF. This sequence joins TRBV6-5 and TRBJ1-6; tentative D call: TRBD1 (5 bases). Germline CDR1 and CDR2: MNHEY and SVGAGI. The CDR3 spans 13 residues. Deletions cut 4 bases from V and 4 bases from J, with 5 bases between.

The chain couples TRBV13 to TRBJ2-1; 7 nucleotides align to TRBD1. The ends lost 4 bases at V and 5 bases at J; junction bases unmatched: 11. The CDR3 is 16 amino acids. From germline, CDR1 is PRHDT and CDR2 FYEKMQ (reference sequence). CDR3 amino acids: CASSSAGTAGHNEQFF. CDR3 in DNA: TGTGCCAGCAGCTCGGCCGGGACAGCTGGGCACAATGAGCAGTTCTTC.

This clone was seen just once. The rearrangement links TRBV27 to TRBJ2-1; no reliable D call. Looked up from germline, CDR1 is MNHEY and CDR2 is SMNVEV (reference sequence). V was cut by 3 bases and J by 2 bases, with 14 bases left in between. The CDR3 covers 16 residues. The DNA of the CDR3 is TGTGCCAGCAGTTTTAACCCGGAGAATCCCTACAATGAGCAGTTCTTC. The encoded protein is CASSFNPENPYNEQFF.

This chain links TRBV11-2 with TRBJ2-1, with 10 positions matching TRBD2. Unmatched junction bases numbered 6, after V lost 1 base and J lost 0 bases. CDR1 and CDR2 (germline): SGHAT, FQNNGV. The CDR3 extends over 18 amino acids. The CDR3: CASSLVAGGASSYNEQFF. The CDR3 DNA reads as TGTGCCAGCAGCTTAGTAGCGGGAGGCGCAAGCTCCTACAATGAGCAGTTCTTC.

The rearrangement links TRBV13 to TRBJ2-2; 8 bases agree with TRBD2. This CDR3 comprises 16 residues. V lost 7 bases, J lost 4 bases, and 11 bases stayed unmatched. Per germline, CDR1 PRHDT and CDR2 FYEKMQ (reference sequence). CDR3 sequence reads: CASKNIPGLGTGELFF. The CDR3 bases are TGTGCCAGCAAAAATATTCCGGGACTAGGCACCGGGGAGCTGTTTTTT.

The CDR3 DNA follows: TGTGCCTGGAGCCATGATGGCTACACCTTC. Translated, it gives CAWSHDGYTF. This chain connects TRBV30 to TRBJ1-2, with D uncertain. This CDR3 has 10 residues. Germline loops: CDR1 GTSNPN, CDR2 SVGIG (reference sequence). Between the trimmed V and J ends, which lost 3 bases and 6 bases, there was a span of 5 bases.

The chain joins TRBV4-2 to TRBJ2-5; maybe TRBD1 (5 bases). This CDR3 has 14 residues. The germline V and J ends were trimmed by 0 bases and 2 bases, with 7 bases remaining between them. Germline V gene lookup returns CDR1 LGHNA and CDR2 YNFKEQ. CDR3 coding DNA: TGTGCCAGCAGCCAAGATGACAGTCAAGAGACCCAGTACTTC. Translating it yields CASSQDDSQETQYF.

V is TRBV5-1 and J is TRBJ1-1, with D possibly being TRBD1 (5 bases). The ends were cut back, 0 bases at V and 1 base at J, with 10 bases in the middle. Germline values: CDR1 SGHRS, CDR2 YFSETQ. The CDR3 length is 15 residues. CDR3 sequence: CASSLVYTGNTEAFF. As DNA, the CDR3 is TGCGCCAGCAGCTTGGTATATACAGGGAACACTGAAGCTTTCTTT.

The CDR3 protein is CASSFRGQPQETQYF. DNA for the CDR3: TGTGCCAGCAGTTTCAGGGGACAGCCCCAAGAGACCCAGTACTTC. The J gene is TRBJ2-5, the V gene TRBV28; 7 nucleotides line up with TRBD1. The CDR3 has 15 amino acids. Germline lookup yields CDR1 MDHEN and CDR2 SYDVKM. With 3 bases clipped from V and 1 base from J, the junction kept 5 bases outside the gene matches. The full variable domain, with the rest looked up from reference TRBV28 and TRBJ2-5, is DVKVTQSSRYLVKRTGEKVFLECVQDMDHENMFWYRQDPGLGLRLIYFSYDVKMKEKGDIPEGYSVSREKKERFSLILESASTNQTSMYLCASSFRGQPQETQYFGPGTRLLVL.

The chain links TRBV28 to TRBJ2-5, with TRBD1 matching over 9 bases. The DNA end is a closer match to TRBJ2-7, so the J assignment may be wrong. Germline assignment: CDR1 MDHEN and CDR2 SYDVKM. The CDR3 totals 15 residues. The CDR3 DNA reads TGTGCCAGCAGTTTACCCGGGACAGGGAACTACGAGCAGTACTTC. Protein: CASSLPGTGNYEQYF.

This chain joins TRBV27 and TRBJ2-7; 11 bases line up with TRBD2. Germline V gives CDR1 MNHEY, CDR2 SMNVEV (reference sequence). The CDR3 length is 15 residues. Germline trimming cut 6 bases from V and 2 bases from J; bases unmatched to any gene: 6. In nucleotides, the CDR3 is TGTGCCAGCAGCCCCGCGGGACTAGCGGCCTACGAGCAGTACTTC. It encodes CASSPAGLAAYEQYF.

The J gene is TRBJ1-1, the V gene TRBV7-8, with TRBD1 as a possible D gene (6 bases). The germline gives CDR1 SGHVS, CDR2 FQNEAQ. This CDR3 has 16 residues. The V gene lost 5 bases and the J gene lost 2 bases, with 18 bases spanning the gap. The DNA for the CDR3 is TGTGCCAGCAGCCGTATCCTCGGACAGACCAACACTGAAGCTTTCTTT. Its translation: CASSRILGQTNTEAFF. Using reference TRBV7-8 and TRBJ1-1 for the parts outside the CDR3, the full variable domain is GAGVSQSPRYKVAKRGQDVALRCDPISGHVSLFWYQQALGQGPEFLTYFQNEAQLDKSGLPSDRFFAERPEGSVSTLKIQRTQQEDSAVYLCASSRILGQTNTEAFFGQGTRLTVV.

This clone was counted a single time. The chain links TRBV28 to TRBJ1-1, with TRBD1 matching over 9 bases. Losses at the gene ends were 5 bases for V and 3 bases for J; bases not matched to a gene: 10. Germline V gene sequence: CDR1 MDHEN, CDR2 SYDVKM. There are 16 residues in the CDR3. The CDR3 DNA follows: TGTGCCAGCAGTCCCCTTGGGACAGGGTTAGACACTGAAGCTTTCTTT. As protein: CASSPLGTGLDTEAFF.

The chain carries TRBV5-1 and TRBJ2-5, with D possibly TRBD2 on 6 matching bases. V lost 4 bases, J lost 4 bases, and 11 bases lay in between. The CDR3 extends over 13 amino acids. Germline CDR1 is SGHRS and CDR2 is YFSETQ. The CDR3 loop is CASSPGLGETQYF. CDR3 DNA: TGCGCCAGCAGCCCGGGACTGGGAGAGACCCAGTACTTC.

This chain uses TRBV16 with TRBJ1-6; tentatively, D is TRBD1 (6 bases). Trimming took 6 bases from V and 2 from J, leaving 8 bases between them. The CDR3 contains 14 residues. The V gene's germline CDR1 is KGHSY and CDR2 FQNENV. The CDR3 here is CASSQGTYNSPLHF. The CDR3, as DNA: TGTGCCAGCAGTCAGGGGACCTATAATTCACCCCTCCACTTT.

This rearrangement joins TRBV25-1 to TRBJ1-1, with D uncertain. Germline CDR1 MGHDK, CDR2 SYGVNS. CDR3 length: 16 amino acids. Trimming cost V 2 bases and J 0 bases, with 13 bases left between them. CDR3 residues: CASSEGKRWLNTEAFF. The DNA for the CDR3 is TGTGCCAGCAGTGAAGGTAAGAGGTGGCTGAACACTGAAGCTTTCTTT.

This clone was detected only once. The V gene is TRBV10-2, the J gene TRBJ2-5, with D possibly matching TRBD1 (5 bases). The DNA matches TRBJ2-7 better at its end, which makes the J call doubtful. The CDR3 spans 15 residues. Germline-derived CDR1 and CDR2 are WSHSY and SAAADI. In DNA form, the CDR3 reads TGCGCCAGCGAGAGGACGGACACAGCATCCTACGAGCAGTACTTC. Translated, it gives CASERTDTASYEQYF.

CDR3 bases: TGCGCCAGCAGCTTGGTGGCGGGGCTGGGAGATACGCAGTATTTT. It encodes CASSLVAGLGDTQYF. The rearrangement uses TRBV5-1 and TRBJ2-3; tentatively, D is TRBD2 (6 bases). Between the trimmed V and J ends, which lost 0 bases and 5 bases, there was a span of 13 bases. The V gene's germline CDR1 is SGHRS and CDR2 YFSETQ. This CDR3 comprises 15 residues.

The gene calls are TRBV13 and TRBJ1-1, with D possibly being TRBD1 (6 bases). This CDR3 spans 14 amino acids. V lost 5 bases, J lost 1 base, and 11 bases lay in between. Per the germline V gene, CDR1 is PRHDT and CDR2 is FYEKMQ (reference sequence). CDR3 coding DNA: TGTGCCAGCAGCCAGGGACATCCGAACACTGAAGCTTTCTTT. This encodes CASSQGHPNTEAFF.

The V call is TRBV13, the J call TRBJ1-4; 8 positions match TRBD1. This CDR3 contains 14 residues. Germline loops: CDR1 PRHDT, CDR2 FYEKMQ (reference sequence). With V trimmed by 1 base and J by 8 bases, 3 bases remained unmatched. The CDR3 spells CASSLAGGEEKLFF. CDR3 coding DNA: TGTGCCAGCAGCTTAGCAGGGGGCGAAGAAAAACTGTTTTTT. Using reference TRBV13 and TRBJ1-4 for the parts outside the CDR3, the full variable domain is AAGVIQSPRHLIKEKRETATLKCYPIPRHDTVYWYQQGPGQDPQFLISFYEKMQSDKGSIPDRFSAQQFSDYHSELNMSSLELGDSALYFCASSLAGGEEKLFFGSGTQLSVL.

The CDR3, as DNA: TGTGCCAGCTCAACCCCAGAAGGGAGGGCCGCCACAGATACGCAGTATTTT. This gives the protein CASSTPEGRAATDTQYF. The chain couples TRBV18 to TRBJ2-3, with 7 bases identical to TRBD2. The V gene's germline CDR1 is KGHSH and CDR2 LQKENI. This CDR3 comprises 17 residues. The V and J ends lost 5 bases and 2 bases, in that order; junction bases with no gene match: 13.

This clone was found once. The chain couples TRBV5-1 to TRBJ2-2; no definite D call. The CDR3 is made up of 14 amino acids. V was pared by 1 base and J by 7 bases, with 11 bases between. Germline CDR1 and CDR2: SGHRS and YFSETQ. CDR3 region: CASSLSDFSGELFF. The CDR3 DNA reads TGCGCCAGCAGCTTGAGCGATTTCAGCGGGGAGCTGTTTTTT.

This clone was detected only once. The chain carries TRBV19 and TRBJ2-7; 7 positions agree with TRBD2. The junction had 3 bases not matched to a gene; V was cut back by 4 bases and J by 3 bases. In germline, CDR1 is LNHDA, CDR2 SQIVND (reference sequence). There are 13 residues in the CDR3. CDR3 sequence (DNA): TGTGCCAGTAGTACCGGGACTATCTACGAGCAGTACTTC. Translating gives CASSTGTIYEQYF.

The chain couples TRBV6-5 to TRBJ2-7; TRBD1 is a possible D gene (5 bases). In germline, CDR1 is MNHEY, CDR2 SVGAGI. This CDR3 has 14 residues. Trimming stripped 8 bases from V and 0 bases from J, with 14 bases between. The CDR3 region is CASSPPGFSYEQYF. CDR3 sequence (DNA): TGTGCCAGCTCCCCGCCAGGGTTCTCCTACGAGCAGTACTTC.

The rearrangement links TRBV19 to TRBJ2-7; no clear D. This CDR3 is built from 11 residues. Germline V gene lookup returns CDR1 LNHDA and CDR2 SQIVND (reference sequence). V was pared by 0 bases and J by 8 bases, with 5 bases between. CDR3 amino acids: CASSIDSKQYF. The CDR3 DNA is TGTGCCAGTAGTATAGATTCCAAGCAGTACTTC.

This chain joins TRBV7-2 and TRBJ2-3; D possibly corresponds to TRBD2 (5 bases). The V end was cut by 7 bases, the J end by 0 bases, with 11 bases between. The CDR3 has 14 amino acids. Per the germline V gene, CDR1 is SGHTA and CDR2 is FQGNSA. The CDR3, as DNA: TGTGCCAGCACAGCGGAACCTAGCACAGATACGCAGTATTTT. This gives the protein CASTAEPSTDTQYF.

The chain carries TRBV7-3 and TRBJ1-1, with TRBD1 identical over 10 bases. Germline CDR1 reads SGHTA; CDR2 reads FQGTGA. This CDR3 has 15 residues. The V segment lost 6 bases and the J segment 6 bases; nucleotides outside the gene matches: 10. CDR3 sequence: CASSEPGQGTAEAFF. The CDR3 DNA sequence: TGTGCCAGCAGTGAACCGGGACAGGGGACGGCTGAAGCTTTCTTT.

The genes are TRBV7-3 and TRBJ2-1; D perhaps matches TRBD2 (5 bases). Between the trimmed V and J ends, which lost 0 bases and 8 bases, there was a span of 14 bases. The CDR3 covers 15 residues. Germline values: CDR1 SGHTA, CDR2 FQGTGA. The CDR3 DNA follows: TGTGCCAGCAGCTTAACATTAGGCGGGTCTCATGAGCAGTTCTTC. It translates to CASSLTLGGSHEQFF.

The chain recombines TRBV10-3 with TRBJ1-1; no firm D call. The germline V gene has CDR1 ENHRY and CDR2 SYGVKD. V lost 8 bases to trimming and J lost 2 bases, with 12 bases between them. The CDR3 consists of 13 residues. CDR3 region: CAIDYSSNTEAFF. As DNA, the CDR3 is TGTGCCATCGACTACAGTAGTAACACTGAAGCTTTCTTT.